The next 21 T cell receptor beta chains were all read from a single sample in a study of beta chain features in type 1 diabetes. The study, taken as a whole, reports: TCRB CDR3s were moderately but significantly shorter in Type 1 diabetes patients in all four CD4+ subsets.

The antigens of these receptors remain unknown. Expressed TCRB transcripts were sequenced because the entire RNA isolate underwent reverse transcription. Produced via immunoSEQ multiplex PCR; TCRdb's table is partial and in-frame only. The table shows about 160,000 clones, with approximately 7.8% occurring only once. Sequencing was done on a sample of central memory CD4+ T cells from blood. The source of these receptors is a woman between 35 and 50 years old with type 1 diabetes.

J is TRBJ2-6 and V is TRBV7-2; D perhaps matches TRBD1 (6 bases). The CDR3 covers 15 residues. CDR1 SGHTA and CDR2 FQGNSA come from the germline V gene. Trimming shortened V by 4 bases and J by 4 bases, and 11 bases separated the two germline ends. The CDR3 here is CASSSQGAGANVLTF. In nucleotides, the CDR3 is TGTGCCAGCAGCTCACAGGGAGCCGGGGCCAACGTCCTGACTTTC.

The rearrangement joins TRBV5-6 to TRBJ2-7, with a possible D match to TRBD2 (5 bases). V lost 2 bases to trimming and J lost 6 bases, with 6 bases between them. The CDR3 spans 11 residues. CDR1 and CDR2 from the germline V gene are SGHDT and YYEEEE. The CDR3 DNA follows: TGTGCCAGCAGCTTACTAGGCGAGCAGTACTTC. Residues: CASSLLGEQYF.

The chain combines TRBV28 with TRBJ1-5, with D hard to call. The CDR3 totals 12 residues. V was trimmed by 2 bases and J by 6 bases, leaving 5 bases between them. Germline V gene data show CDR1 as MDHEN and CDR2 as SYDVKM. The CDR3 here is CASSLPTQPQHF. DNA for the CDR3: TGTGCCAGCAGTTTACCTACTCAGCCCCAGCATTTT.

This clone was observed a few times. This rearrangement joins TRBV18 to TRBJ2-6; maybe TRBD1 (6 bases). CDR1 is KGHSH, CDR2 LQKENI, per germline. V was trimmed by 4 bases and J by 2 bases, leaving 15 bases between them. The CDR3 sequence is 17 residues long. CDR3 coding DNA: TGTGCCAGCTCACAACAGGGAGAAAATGCTGGGGCCAACGTCCTGACTTTC. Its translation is CASSQQGENAGANVLTF. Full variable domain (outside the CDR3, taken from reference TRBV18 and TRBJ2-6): NAGVMQNPRHLVRRRGQEARLRCSPMKGHSHVYWYRQLPEEGLKFMVYLQKENIIDESGMPKERFSAEFPKEGPSILRIQQVVRGDSAAYFCASSQQGENAGANVLTFGAGSRLTVL.

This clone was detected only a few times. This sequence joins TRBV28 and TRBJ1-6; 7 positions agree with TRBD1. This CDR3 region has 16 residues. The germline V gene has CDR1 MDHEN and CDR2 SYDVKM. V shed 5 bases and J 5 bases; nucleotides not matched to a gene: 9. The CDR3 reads CASSDGGGRNNSPLHF. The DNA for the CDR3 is TGTGCCAGCAGTGACGGAGGGGGCCGGAATAATTCACCCCTCCACTTT.

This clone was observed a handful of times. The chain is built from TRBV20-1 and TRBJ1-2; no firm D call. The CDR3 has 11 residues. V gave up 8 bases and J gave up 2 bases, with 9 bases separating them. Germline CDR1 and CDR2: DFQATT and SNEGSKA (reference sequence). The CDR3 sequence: CSTIRNYGYTF. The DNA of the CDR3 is TGCAGTACGATACGGAACTATGGCTACACCTTC.

The CDR3 loop reads CASSHASSGIYEQYF. CDR3 nucleotide sequence: TGTGCCAGCAGCCATGCGTCTAGCGGGATCTACGAGCAGTACTTC. The V and J genes are TRBV9 and TRBJ2-7; 9 bases agree with TRBD2. The CDR3 length is 15 residues. Germline trimming cut 4 bases from V and 3 bases from J; bases unmatched to any gene: 8. Germline CDR1 is SGDLS and CDR2 is YYNGEE.

The CDR3 DNA reads as TGCGCCAGCATGATGGGGCTAGCGGGAGGCTCCTACAATGAGCAGTTCTTC. It is translated as CASMMGLAGGSYNEQFF. This sequence joins TRBV4-3 and TRBJ2-1; TRBD2 agrees at 11 bases. J gave up 0 bases and V 7 bases, and 8 bases lay outside the gene matches. CDR1 is LGHNA and CDR2 is YSLEER in the germline V gene. This CDR3 is built from 17 residues.

CDR3 residues: CAWTPTGIMTEAFF. In DNA form, the CDR3 reads TGTGCCTGGACCCCGACAGGGATTATGACTGAAGCTTTCTTT. This chain links TRBV30 with TRBJ1-1, with TRBD1 identical over 7 bases. Germline V lookup: CDR1 GTSNPN, CDR2 SVGIG (reference sequence). Trimming took 4 bases from V and 5 from J; bases not matched to a gene: 10. This CDR3 region has 14 residues.

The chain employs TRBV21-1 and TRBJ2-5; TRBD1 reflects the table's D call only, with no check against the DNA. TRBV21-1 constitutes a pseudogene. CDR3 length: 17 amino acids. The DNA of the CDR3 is TGTGCCAGCAGCATAGAAGACCGGGACAGGGATATCGAGACCCAGTACTTC. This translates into CASSIEDRDRDIETQYF.

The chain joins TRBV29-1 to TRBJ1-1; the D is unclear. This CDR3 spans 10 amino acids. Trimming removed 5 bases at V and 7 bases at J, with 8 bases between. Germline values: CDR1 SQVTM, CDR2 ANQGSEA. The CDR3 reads CSVLTGEAFF. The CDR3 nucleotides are TGCAGCGTTCTCACGGGTGAAGCTTTCTTT.

The CDR3 nucleotides are TGTGCCAGCAGTTTATATACAGATTTGAACACTGAAGCTTTCTTT. Residues: CASSLYTDLNTEAFF. This rearrangement joins TRBV28 to TRBJ1-1; D gene uncertain. V was shortened by 1 base and J by 0 bases, with 9 bases between the two germline ends. The length of the CDR3 is 15 residues. Germline CDR1 reads MDHEN; CDR2 reads SYDVKM.

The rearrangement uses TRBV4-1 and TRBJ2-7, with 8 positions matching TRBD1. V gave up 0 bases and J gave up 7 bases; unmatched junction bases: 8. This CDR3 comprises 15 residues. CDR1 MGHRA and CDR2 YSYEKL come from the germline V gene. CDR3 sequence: CASSQEAQGAREQYF. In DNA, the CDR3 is TGCGCCAGCAGCCAAGAGGCCCAGGGGGCGCGTGAGCAGTACTTC.

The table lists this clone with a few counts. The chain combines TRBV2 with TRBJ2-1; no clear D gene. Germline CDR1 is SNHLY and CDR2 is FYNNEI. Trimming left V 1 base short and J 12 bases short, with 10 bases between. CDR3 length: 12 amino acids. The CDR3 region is CASSEGLTSQFF. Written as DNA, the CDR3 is TGTGCCAGCAGTGAAGGGCTCACGTCGCAGTTCTTC. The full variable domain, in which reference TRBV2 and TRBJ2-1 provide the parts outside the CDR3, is EPEVTQTPSHQVTQMGQEVILRCVPISNHLYFYWYRQILGQKVEFLVSFYNNEISEKSEIFDDQFSVERPDGSNFTLKIRSTKLEDSAMYFCASSEGLTSQFFGPGTRLTVL.

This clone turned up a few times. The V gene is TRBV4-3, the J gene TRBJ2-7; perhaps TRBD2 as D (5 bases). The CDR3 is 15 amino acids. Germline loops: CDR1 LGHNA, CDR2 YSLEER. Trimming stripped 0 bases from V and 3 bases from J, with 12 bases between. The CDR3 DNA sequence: TGCGCCAGCAGCCAAGAAGGAGGCTCGTTCTACGAGCAGTACTTC. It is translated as CASSQEGGSFYEQYF.

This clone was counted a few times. The DNA of the CDR3 is TGTGCCAGCAGCCAAGGCACTACGGCGGGAGTCTTCTACGAGCAGTACTTC. Encoded protein: CASSQGTTAGVFYEQYF. The chain joins TRBV4-2 to TRBJ2-7; 7 bases fit TRBD2. Trimming removed 1 base from V and 3 bases from J; junction bases left unmatched: 12. Per germline, CDR1 LGHNA and CDR2 YNFKEQ. The CDR3 sequence is 17 residues long.

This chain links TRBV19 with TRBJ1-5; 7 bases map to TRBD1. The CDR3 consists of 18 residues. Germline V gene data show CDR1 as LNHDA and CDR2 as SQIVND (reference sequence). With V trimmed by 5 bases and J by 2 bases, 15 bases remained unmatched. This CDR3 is CASSQLQGPRGGNQPQHF. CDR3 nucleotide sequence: TGTGCCAGTAGTCAGTTACAGGGGCCCAGGGGGGGCAATCAGCCCCAGCATTTT.

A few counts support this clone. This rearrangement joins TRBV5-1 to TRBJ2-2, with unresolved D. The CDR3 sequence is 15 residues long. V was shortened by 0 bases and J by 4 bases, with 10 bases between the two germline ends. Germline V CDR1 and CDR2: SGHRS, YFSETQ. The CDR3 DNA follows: TGCGCCAGCAGCTTGGCCGTCGGCGGCACCGGGGAGCTGTTTTTT. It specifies CASSLAVGGTGELFF. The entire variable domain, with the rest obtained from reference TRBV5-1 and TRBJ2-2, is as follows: KAGVTQTPRYLIKTRGQQVTLSCSPISGHRSVSWYQQTPGQGLQFLFEYFSETQRNKGNFPGRFSGRQFSNSRSEMNVSTLELGDSALYLCASSLAVGGTGELFFGEGSRLTVL.

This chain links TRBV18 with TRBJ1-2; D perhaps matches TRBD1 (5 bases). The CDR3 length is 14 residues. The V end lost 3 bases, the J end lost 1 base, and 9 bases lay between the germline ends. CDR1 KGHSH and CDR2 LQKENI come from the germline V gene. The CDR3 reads CASSPPTVNYGYTF. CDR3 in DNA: TGTGCCAGCTCACCGCCGACAGTTAACTATGGCTACACCTTC. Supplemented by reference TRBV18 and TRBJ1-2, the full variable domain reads NAGVMQNPRHLVRRRGQEARLRCSPMKGHSHVYWYRQLPEEGLKFMVYLQKENIIDESGMPKERFSAEFPKEGPSILRIQQVVRGDSAAYFCASSPPTVNYGYTFGSGTRLTVV.

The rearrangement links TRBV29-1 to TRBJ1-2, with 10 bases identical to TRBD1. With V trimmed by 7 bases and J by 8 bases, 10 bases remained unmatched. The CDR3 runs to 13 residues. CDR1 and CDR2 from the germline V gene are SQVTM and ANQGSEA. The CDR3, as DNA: TGCAGCGCCCTTGGGGGACAGGGGAGCGGCTACACCTTC. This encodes CSALGGQGSGYTF.

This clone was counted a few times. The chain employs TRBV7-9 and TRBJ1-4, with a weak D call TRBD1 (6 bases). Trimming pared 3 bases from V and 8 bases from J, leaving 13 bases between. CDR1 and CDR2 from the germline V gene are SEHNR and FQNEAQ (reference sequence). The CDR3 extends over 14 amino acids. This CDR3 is CASSLQGWEEKLFF. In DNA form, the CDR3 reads TGTGCCAGCAGCTTGCAGGGGTGGGAAGAAAAACTGTTTTTT. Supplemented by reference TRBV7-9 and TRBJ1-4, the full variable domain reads DTGVSQNPRHKITKRGQNVTFRCDPISEHNRLYWYRQTLGQGPEFLTYFQNEAQLEKSRLLSDRFSAERPKGSFSTLEIQRTEQGDSAMYLCASSLQGWEEKLFFGSGTQLSVL.